Below are 20 T cell receptor beta chains sequenced from a single sample in a study of blood T cells in healthy people across ages. For the second PCR, which ran for roughly 6 to 11 cycles, a sample-barcoded 5' primer and a J-beta primer mix were used. TCRdb re-called the 5' RACE reads with MiXCR, one entry per CDR3 protein. Of about 810,000 distinct CDR3 sequences in the sample, around 34% were seen once. The source material was blood. Receptors originate from a man aged 18 to 29 in good health.

Of note for this clonotype: A clone one base away is much larger, so this may be a read error. The J gene is TRBJ2-3, the V gene TRBV9; TRBD2 matches 9 bases. This CDR3 spans 17 amino acids. The germline V gene encodes CDR1 SGDLS and CDR2 YYNGEE. This chain's CDR3 is CASSVGGQRGDTDAQYF. The CDR3, as DNA: TGTGCCAGCAGCGTAGGTGGCCAGCGGGGGGATACAGATGCGCAGTATTTT.

The genes are TRBV7-2 and TRBJ1-2; 7 bases match TRBD1. The CDR3 length is 14 residues. J was trimmed by 1 base and V by 5 bases; bases with no gene match: 4. The germline V gene has CDR1 SGHTA and CDR2 FQGNSA. CDR3 in amino acids: CASSGDSINYGYTF. Here the CDR3 DNA reads TGTGCCAGCAGCGGGGACAGTATTAACTATGGCTACACCTTC.

This clonotype was counted a few times. The rearrangement uses TRBV20-1 and TRBJ2-5; D is ambiguous. Trimming removed 6 bases at V and 5 bases at J, with 19 bases between. The CDR3 runs to 14 residues. Looked up from germline, CDR1 is DFQATT and CDR2 is SNEGSKA (reference sequence). The CDR3 reads CSATGLVVTETQYF. As DNA, the CDR3 is TGCAGTGCAACCGGGCTGGTTGTAACGGAGACCCAGTACTTC.

The chain joins TRBV6-5 to TRBJ1-2; maybe TRBD1 (6 bases). V was shortened by 6 bases and J by 0 bases, with 17 bases between the two germline ends. This CDR3 is 16 amino acids long. CDR1 and CDR2 (germline): MNHEY, SVGAGI. The CDR3 is CASRGQGTPPNYGYTF. CDR3 bases: TGTGCCAGCAGGGGACAAGGGACACCTCCTAACTATGGCTACACCTTC.

For this clonotype: An end of the junction differs from the germline gene, which may be a read error. The chain employs TRBV2 and TRBJ2-3; TRBD2 matches 11 bases. Germline V gene lookup returns CDR1 SNHLY and CDR2 FYNNEI. CDR3 size: 16 residues. CDR3 loop: CASSDGTSGSTGTQYF. Written as DNA, the CDR3 is TGTGCCAGCAGTGACGGGACTAGCGGAAGCACAGGTACGCAGTATTTT.

This chain links TRBV28 with TRBJ2-7, with 7 nucleotides matching TRBD2. Germline V CDR1 and CDR2: MDHEN, SYDVKM. This CDR3 region has 15 residues. V was pared by 6 bases and J by 2 bases, with 10 bases of the junction left unmatched. CDR3 amino acids: CASRDQRDLTYEQYF. CDR3 coding DNA: TGTGCCAGCAGGGACCAGCGGGATTTAACCTACGAGCAGTACTTC.

The chain employs TRBV7-2 and TRBJ2-1; 8 bases map to TRBD2. Germline CDR1 and CDR2: SGHTA and FQGNSA. V shed 4 bases, J shed 10 bases, and the junction held 15 bases outside the gene matches. CDR3 length: 16 amino acids. CDR3 residues: CASSSDVSGGPREQFF. In DNA, the CDR3 is TGTGCCAGCAGCTCCGATGTATCGGGGGGGCCTCGGGAGCAGTTCTTC. Based on the CDR3 plus reference TRBV7-2 and TRBJ2-1, the full variable domain is GAGVSQSPSNKVTEKGKDVELRCDPISGHTALYWYRQSLGQGLEFLIYFQGNSAPDKSGLPSDRFSAERTGGSVSTLTIQRTQQEDSAVYLCASSSDVSGGPREQFFGPGTRLTVL.

This chain links TRBV5-1 with TRBJ1-1; 9 nucleotides agree with TRBD1. The length of the CDR3 is 17 residues. The V gene's germline CDR1 is SGHRS and CDR2 YFSETQ. V shed 3 bases and J 7 bases; nucleotides not matched to a gene: 16. In nucleotides, the CDR3 is TGCGCCAGCAGCTGGACAGGGGACCGCGTTTCGGTAATTGAAGCTTTCTTT. Encoded protein: CASSWTGDRVSVIEAFF.

Details on this clonotype: Possible read error: a much larger clone is one base away. The rearrangement uses TRBV15 and TRBJ2-3; weak D call: TRBD2 (5 bases). There are 16 residues in the CDR3. V was shortened by 0 bases and J by 0 bases, with 10 bases between the two germline ends. In germline, CDR1 is LNHNV, CDR2 YYDKDF (reference sequence). The CDR3 protein is CATSRERGQSTDTQYF. The CDR3 DNA reads as TGTGCCACCAGCAGAGAGCGAGGGCAGAGCACAGATACGCAGTATTTT.

Details on this clonotype: At one end the junction does not follow the germline gene, possibly because of a read error. The chain is built from TRBV7-2 and TRBJ2-2; D is ambiguous. The CDR3 consists of 15 residues. Germline loops: CDR1 SGHTA, CDR2 FQGNSA. The DNA for the CDR3 is TGTGCCAGCAGCGTCCGGGTTCCGAACACCAGGGAGCTGTTTTTT. Translation: CASSVRVPNTRELFF.

V and J are TRBV12-3 or TRBV12-4 and TRBJ2-5, with 8 bases fitting TRBD1. V gave up 2 bases and J gave up 11 bases; unmatched junction bases: 10. The CDR3 consists of 14 residues. CDR3 sequence: CASSLRTGQNEQYF. CDR3 nucleotides: TGTGCCAGCAGTTTACGGACAGGGCAGAATGAGCAGTACTTC.

The genes are TRBV7-2 and TRBJ2-4; D not certain. V was cut by 5 bases and J by 0 bases, with 11 bases left in between. This CDR3 spans 15 amino acids. From germline, CDR1 is SGHTA and CDR2 FQGNSA. The CDR3 nucleotides are TGTGCCAGCAGCCCAGCCCCGTTAGCCAAAAACATTCAGTACTTC. Protein product: CASSPAPLAKNIQYF.

CDR3 residues: CASSTWTGTGELFF. The CDR3 DNA reads TGTGCCAGCAGCACGTGGACGGGCACCGGGGAGCTGTTTTTT. The chain couples TRBV5-5 to TRBJ2-2, with D unclear. CDR1 is SGHKS, CDR2 YYEKEE, per germline (reference sequence). V lost 4 bases and J 4 bases, leaving 11 bases between the germline ends. The CDR3 spans 14 residues.

The CDR3 region has the DNA TGTGCCAGCAGTCAATGGGGGGAGACCCAGTACTTC. The encoded protein is CASSQWGETQYF. This chain uses TRBV6-5 with TRBJ2-5, with D possibly being TRBD1 or TRBD2 (5 bases each). With 5 bases removed from V and 5 bases from J, the gap between germline ends came to 9 bases. The CDR3 runs 12 residues. Germline lookup yields CDR1 MNHEY and CDR2 SVGAGI.

The chain uses TRBV27 and TRBJ1-1; TRBD1 matches 7 bases. Germline values: CDR1 MNHEY, CDR2 SMNVEV (reference sequence). The CDR3 extends over 13 amino acids. V gave up 2 bases and J gave up 8 bases; unmatched junction bases: 5. The CDR3 region is CASSLDLQGEAFF. The CDR3, as DNA: TGTGCCAGCAGTTTAGACTTACAGGGGGAAGCTTTCTTT.

This clonotype was counted many times. The J gene is TRBJ2-3, the V gene TRBV7-2, with D tentatively TRBD2 (6 bases). CDR3 size: 15 residues. V lost 4 bases and J 5 bases, leaving 16 bases between the germline ends. The germline V gene has CDR1 SGHTA and CDR2 FQGNSA. CDR3 sequence (DNA): TGTGCCAGCAGCTCGTCAGCGGGTAATGGAGATACGCAGTATTTT. Translating it yields CASSSSAGNGDTQYF.

The chain carries TRBV20-1 and TRBJ2-3; 15 bases agree with TRBD2. Trimming at V came to 1 base and at J to 12 bases, leaving 5 bases not matched to a gene. Germline CDR1 is DFQATT and CDR2 is SNEGSKA (reference sequence). CDR3 length: 14 residues. In DNA, the CDR3 is TGCAGTGCTAGAGGCGGACTAGCGGGGGGGGGCCAGTATTTT. It is translated as CSARGGLAGGGQYF.

This clonotype came up many times. CDR3: CASSFLLAGGVEQFF. CDR3 DNA: TGTGCCAGCAGTTTCCTTTTAGCAGGGGGCGTTGAGCAGTTCTTC. This sequence joins TRBV12-3 or TRBV12-4 and TRBJ2-1; 8 bases align to TRBD1. V shed 3 bases, J shed 9 bases, and the junction held 10 bases outside the gene matches. This CDR3 has 15 residues.

The sample holds a few counts of this clonotype. The J gene is TRBJ2-1, the V gene TRBV20-1; 7 nucleotides agree with TRBD1. The V gene end was trimmed by 0 bases and the J gene end by 4 bases; junction bases not matched to a gene: 3. There are 14 residues in the CDR3. CDR1 is DFQATT, CDR2 SNEGSKA, per germline (reference sequence). The CDR3 coding sequence is TGCAGTGCTAGAGAGCGGACAGGTTACAATGAGCAGTTCTTC. Amino acids: CSARERTGYNEQFF.

This clonotype was seen a handful of times. The V and J genes are TRBV12-3 or TRBV12-4 and TRBJ2-2; D unresolved. Trimming stripped 3 bases from V and 0 bases from J, with 5 bases between. The CDR3 totals 14 residues. The CDR3 sequence: CASSLNSNTGELFF. The CDR3 nucleotides read TGTGCCAGCAGTTTGAACTCGAACACCGGGGAGCTGTTTTTT.